In this sample, the clone carrying this T cell receptor (beta chain) turned up many times. What it recognizes is unknown. The data derive from a study of blood T cells in healthy people across ages. Study outcomes and limitations: More naive CD4+ cells and higher diversity marked long-lived donors relative to aged donors. Getting older went along with TCR beta diversity per million T cells dropping roughly linearly.

Caucasian individuals from Russia who were healthy and aged about 6 to 95 acted as donors. A second PCR of 7 to 11 cycles used a sample-barcoded 5' primer and a J-beta primer mix. TCRdb passed the 5' RACE reads through MiXCR, listing each CDR3 protein once. The repertoire holds hundreds of thousands of distinct CDR3 sequences, with about 30% as singletons. Trimming shortened V by 0 bases and J by 0 bases, and 6 bases separated the two germline ends. Germline CDR1 is SGDLS and CDR2 is YYNGEE. This CDR3 is built from 14 residues. The source of this sequence is a woman over 75 in good health. The chain is built from TRBV9 and TRBJ1-2; D gene unclear. The sequenced sample was blood. CDR3 loop: CASSVDSANYGYTF. CDR3 in DNA: TGTGCCAGCAGCGTAGACAGCGCTAACTATGGCTACACCTTC.